Below, 9 T cell receptor beta chains from the same sample are listed, as sequenced in a study of T cell repertoires in cytomegalovirus infection. Using its own MiXCR run on the reads, TCRdb lists one record per CDR3 protein. The table has 400,000 or so distinct CDR3 sequences, about a third seen once; the top ten hold 12% to 15%. Sample: PBMCs. The receptors shown here come from a human donor in good health (CMV status not recorded). Some clones in this sample may be carry-over from other donors' samples.

The table lists this clonotype with a few counts. This chain uses TRBV20-1 with TRBJ2-3; no firm D call. This CDR3 spans 16 amino acids. The germline V and J ends were trimmed by 0 bases and 1 base, with 14 bases remaining between them. The germline V gene encodes CDR1 DFQATT and CDR2 SNEGSKA (reference sequence). For the CDR3, the DNA is TGCAGTGCTAGAGATCTTGACAAGGCCCGCACAGATACGCAGTATTTT. The encoded protein is CSARDLDKARTDTQYF.

This sequence joins TRBV24-1 and TRBJ2-7; 10 bases agree with TRBD1. The CDR3 contains 15 residues. Germline values: CDR1 KGHDR, CDR2 SFDVKD. Losses at the gene ends were 2 bases for V and 3 bases for J; bases not matched to a gene: 3. In DNA, the CDR3 is TGTGCCACCAGTGATTCCGGGACAGGGGTCTACGAGCAGTACTTC. It translates to CATSDSGTGVYEQYF.

The rearrangement links TRBV2 to TRBJ2-7, with 8 positions matching TRBD1. This CDR3 has 17 residues. J was trimmed by 0 bases and V by 5 bases; bases with no gene match: 12. Germline V gene sequence: CDR1 SNHLY, CDR2 FYNNEI. CDR3 coding DNA: TGTGCCAGCAGTCAGGACAGGGTAGGGGGAACCTCCTACGAGCAGTACTTC. This codes for CASSQDRVGGTSYEQYF.

Points on this clonotype: This may be a read error: a much more frequent sequence differs by one nucleotide. The chain links TRBV7-8 to TRBJ2-1; D is perhaps TRBD2 (5 bases). Germline V CDR1 and CDR2: SGHVS, FQNEAQ. V was clipped by 7 bases and J by 10 bases, with 14 bases between them. The CDR3 is 12 residues long. CDR3 nucleotides: TGTGCCAGCACCGGAGACGGGAAGGAGCAGTTCTTC. This translates into CASTGDGKEQFF.

This clonotype was seen many times. The rearrangement uses TRBV7-2 and TRBJ2-7; 9 nucleotides match TRBD2. Germline V gene sequence: CDR1 SGHTA, CDR2 FQGNSA. V was pared by 0 bases and J by 3 bases, with 6 bases of the junction left unmatched. The CDR3 loop spans 16 amino acids. The chain's CDR3 is CASSLALISGGYEQYF. CDR3 nucleotides: TGTGCCAGCAGCTTAGCGTTAATTAGCGGGGGCTACGAGCAGTACTTC.

The V call is TRBV7-2, the J call TRBJ2-3; D gene ambiguous. Per germline, CDR1 SGHTA and CDR2 FQGNSA. The CDR3 loop spans 15 amino acids. The CDR3, as DNA: TGTTACAGCAGCTTAAGCCGCCCCACCACAGATACGCAGTATTTT. Translated, it gives CYSSLSRPTTDTQYF.

This clonotype appeared many times. CDR3 sequence reads: CASSTLGGQNTGELFF. CDR3 DNA sequence: TGTGCCAGCAGTACCCTTGGGGGCCAGAACACCGGGGAGCTGTTTTTT. The rearrangement uses TRBV6-1 and TRBJ2-2; possible D gene TRBD1, 6 bases. This CDR3 is 16 amino acids long. Per the germline V gene, CDR1 is MNHNS and CDR2 is SASEGT. Trimming took off 5 bases at V and 1 base at J, with 14 bases between the two ends.

V usage is TRBV5-6 and J usage is TRBJ2-7; a weak D match, TRBD2 (6 bases). V lost 3 bases and J 7 bases, leaving 14 bases between the germline ends. CDR3 size: 13 residues. Germline lookup yields CDR1 SGHDT and CDR2 YYEEEE. The DNA of the CDR3 is TGTGCCAGCAGCTCCCCGGCAGGAGGGGAGCAGTACTTC. It translates to CASSSPAGGEQYF.

This clonotype was found many times. The junction and the germline gene differ at one end; a read error may be behind it. In DNA form, the CDR3 reads TGTGCCAGTAGTGACAGGGGAGGCAATCAGCCCCAGCATTTT. Its protein is CASSDRGGNQPQHF. This rearrangement joins TRBV2 to TRBJ1-5; 8 positions match TRBD1. In germline, CDR1 is SNHLY, CDR2 FYNNEI. This CDR3 is built from 14 residues.